These 21 T cell receptor beta chains were sequenced from one sample in a study of T cell clonality in common variable immunodeficiency. Profiling relied on immunoSEQ multiplex PCR, and the TCRdb table lists in-frame clones only, not all of them. This sample comprises 40,000 to 60,000 clones, none seen once only. Sequenced input: peripheral blood mononuclear cells. These receptors all stem from a person aged 18 to 75 in good health.

As to this clone: The DNA ends 3 residues before the CDR3 does, and the rest of the CDR3 is filled in from the germline J gene. The chain employs TRBV5-1 and TRBJ1-6, with D possibly TRBD1 on 6 matching bases. The V end lost 6 bases, the J end lost 7 bases, and 14 bases lay between the germline ends. CDR3 length: 14 residues. Germline V gene sequence: CDR1 SGHRS, CDR2 YFSETQ. The CDR3 bases that were read are TGCGCCAGCACAGAACAGGGAGACAATTCACCC. Translating it yields CASTEQGDNSP. The CDR3 in its entirety is CASTEQGDNSPLHF.

Many counts were recorded for this clone. The sequenced fragment ends 3 residues before the CDR3 boundary, so the rest is inferred from the germline J gene. This chain links TRBV7-8 with TRBJ1-2, with 7 bases matching TRBD1. The CDR3 loop spans 14 amino acids. Germline CDR1 and CDR2: SGHVS and FQNEAQ. The trim removed 1 base at V and 5 bases at J, leaving 4 bases unmatched. CDR3 protein: CASSLGPGGYGYTF. CDR3 DNA, as far as it was read: TGTGCCAGCAGCTTAGGGCCAGGGGGATATGGC.

This clone came up a few times. The missing CDR3 end, 3 residues past where the read stops, is filled in from the germline J gene. J is TRBJ2-5 and V is TRBV2; 7 bases agree with TRBD1. Germline V gene lookup returns CDR1 SNHLY and CDR2 FYNNEI. The V gene end was trimmed by 1 base and the J gene end by 7 bases; junction bases not matched to a gene: 9. CDR3 length: 15 amino acids. The sequenced part of the CDR3 DNA is TGTGCCAGCAGTGAAGAATACAGGGGAGAAGGGACC. Its translation: CASSEEYRGEGT. The full CDR3 reads CASSEEYRGEGTQYF.

This clone has a handful of counts. The CDR3 extends 3 residues past the end of the read, so its final part is completed from the germline J gene. The J gene is TRBJ1-2, the V gene TRBV30, with D hard to call. Germline lookup yields CDR1 GTSNPN and CDR2 SVGIG (reference sequence). CDR3 size: 15 residues. CDR3 DNA, as far as it was read: TGTGCCTGGAGTGTAAGGCTAGCGGGTCCCTACGAC. Its translation: CAWSVRLAGPYD. The full CDR3 protein reads CAWSVRLAGPYDYTF.

At least ten counts were recorded for this clone. The sequenced fragment ends 3 residues before the CDR3 boundary, so the rest is inferred from the germline J gene. This sequence joins TRBV7-2 and TRBJ1-2, with TRBD1 identical over 7 bases. With 4 bases clipped from V and 4 bases from J, the junction kept 6 bases outside the gene matches. The CDR3 extends over 14 amino acids. Germline V gene sequence: CDR1 SGHTA, CDR2 FQGNSA. CDR3 residues: CASSSGQALYGYTF. The sequenced CDR3 bases are TGTGCCAGCAGCTCTGGACAGGCACTCTATGGC.

The sample holds many counts of this clone. Other DNA sequences in the sample encode the same CDR3. This chain's CDR3 is CAWRRGRSGNTIYF. Incomplete CDR3 DNA: TGTGCCTGGAGGAGGGGCAGGAGTGGAAACACC. This chain connects TRBV30 to TRBJ1-3; possible D gene TRBD1, 5 bases. The read comes to an end 3 residues before the CDR3 does, leaving the germline J gene to fill in the end. Trimming cost V 3 bases and J 3 bases, with 12 bases left between them. This CDR3 comprises 14 residues. Looked up from germline, CDR1 is GTSNPN and CDR2 is SVGIG (reference sequence). The whole variable domain, filled in from reference TRBV30 and TRBJ1-3, reads SQTIHQWPATLVQPVGSPLSLECTVEGTSNPNLYWYRQAAGRGLQLLFYSVGIGQISSEVPQNLSASRPQDRQFILSSKKLLLSDSGFYLCAWRRGRSGNTIYFGEGSWLTVV.

This clone has ten or more counts. Sequencing ends 3 residues short of the CDR3 end; the germline J gene provides the rest. This rearrangement joins TRBV30 to TRBJ2-3, with TRBD2 identical over 7 bases. Germline CDR1 reads GTSNPN; CDR2 reads SVGIG (reference sequence). Germline trimming cut 0 bases from V and 3 bases from J; bases unmatched to any gene: 9. The CDR3 totals 16 residues. CDR3 DNA, as far as it was read: TGTGCCTGGAGTGTACGGGTTAGCGGGCAAACAGATACG. As protein: CAWSVRVSGQTDT. Given in full, the CDR3 is CAWSVRVSGQTDTQYF.

This clone was detected ten times or more. One end of the junction varies from germline; a read error may be responsible. The read ends 3 residues shy of where the CDR3 ends; the end is completed using the germline J gene. V is TRBV4-2 and J is TRBJ2-7; 7 bases agree with TRBD1. The CDR3 runs to 16 residues. Germline V CDR1 and CDR2: LGHNA, YNFKEQ. CDR3 amino acids: CASSQDWTGDSYEQYF. CDR3 DNA, as far as it was read: TGCGCCAGCAGCCAGGACTGGACAGGTGACTCCTACGAG.

This clone was recorded at least ten times. The read falls 3 residues short of the CDR3 end, and the missing part is taken from the germline J gene. The chain combines TRBV5-1 with TRBJ1-1; TRBD1 matches 8 bases. CDR1 and CDR2 (germline): SGHRS, YFSETQ. J lost 7 bases, V lost 1 base, and 9 bases had no gene match. The length of the CDR3 is 15 residues. The CDR3: CASSLIQQGGGEAFF. The part of the CDR3 DNA that was read is TGCGCCAGCAGCTTGATTCAACAGGGGGGAGGTGAA. Based on the CDR3 plus reference TRBV5-1 and TRBJ1-1, the full variable domain is KAGVTQTPRYLIKTRGQQVTLSCSPISGHRSVSWYQQTPGQGLQFLFEYFSETQRNKGNFPGRFSGRQFSNSRSEMNVSTLELGDSALYLCASSLIQQGGGEAFFGQGTRLTVV.

This clone was counted between two and nine times. This sequence may be a read error, since a much larger clone differs from it by one base. With the read ending 3 residues before the CDR3 end, the germline J gene is used to fill in that end. The chain carries TRBV18 and TRBJ1-4, with D possibly matching TRBD1 (5 bases). The CDR3 runs 14 residues. Germline V CDR1 and CDR2: KGHSH, LQKENI. The CDR3 here is CASSPGPGANVLFF. The part of the CDR3 DNA that was read is TGTGCCAGCTCACCAGGGCCTGGGGCCAACGTA. The full variable domain, its missing parts supplied by reference TRBV18 and TRBJ1-4, is NAGVMQNPRHLVRRRGQEARLRCSPMKGHSHVYWYRQLPEEGLKFMVYLQKENIIDESGMPKERFSAEFPKEGPSILRIQQVVRGDSAAYFCASSPGPGANVLFFGSGTQLSVL.

This clone was observed many times. The observed sequence ends 3 residues before the CDR3 terminus, with the missing tail filled in from the germline J gene. V gene TRBV20-1 combines with J gene TRBJ2-7, with TRBD2 matching 14 bases. Germline-derived CDR1 and CDR2 are DFQATT and SNEGSKA (reference sequence). The trim removed 6 bases at V and 5 bases at J, leaving 6 bases unmatched. This CDR3 spans 14 amino acids. The covered CDR3 bases are TGCAGTGCCTGGACTAGCGGGGGGTTAGACGAG. Encoded protein: CSAWTSGGLDE. The whole CDR3 region reads CSAWTSGGLDEQYF.

This clone appeared many times. The read halts 3 residues ahead of the CDR3 end, with the missing end drawn from the germline J gene. V gene TRBV13 combines with J gene TRBJ2-5; no firm D call. Germline V gene data show CDR1 as PRHDT and CDR2 as FYEKMQ (reference sequence). V lost 1 base and J lost 2, with 17 bases in between. The CDR3 has 17 amino acids. The CDR3 here is CASSLVGLEGSQETQYF. Incomplete CDR3 DNA: TGTGCCAGCAGCTTAGTGGGTTTGGAAGGGTCGCAAGAGACC.

Turning to this clone: The read gets to within 3 residues of the CDR3 end, and the germline J gene fills in the rest. The J gene is TRBJ2-5, the V gene TRBV7-9, with a possible D match to TRBD2 (5 bases). Germline loops: CDR1 SEHNR, CDR2 FQNEAQ (reference sequence). The CDR3 runs 13 residues. CDR3 protein: CASSAGGADTQYF. The CDR3 DNA, read in part, is TGTGCCAGCAGCGCGGGTGGTGCGGATACC. Full variable domain (rest looked up from reference TRBV7-9 and TRBJ2-5): DTGVSQNPRHKITKRGQNVTFRCDPISEHNRLYWYRQTLGQGPEFLTYFQNEAQLEKSRLLSDRFSAERPKGSFSTLEIQRTEQGDSAMYLCASSAGGADTQYFGPGTRLLVL.

This clone has at least ten counts. The junction departs from germline at one end; a sequencing error may be responsible. The CDR3 sequence: CASSQDWTDFSYEQYF. The DNA read from the CDR3 is TGCGCCAGCAGCCAAGATTGGACAGACTTCTCCTACGAG. The chain links TRBV4-2 to TRBJ2-7; weak D call: TRBD1 (6 bases). The read ends 3 residues shy of where the CDR3 ends; the end is completed using the germline J gene. The length of the CDR3 is 16 residues. Germline V gene sequence: CDR1 LGHNA, CDR2 YNFKEQ.

This clone has at least ten counts. The read finishes 3 residues shy of the CDR3 end, and the germline J gene is used to complete it. The chain has TRBV5-4 and TRBJ2-3; TRBD1 matches 7 bases. V was clipped by 0 bases and J by 4 bases; unmatched bases: 5. The CDR3 consists of 15 residues. Germline assignment: CDR1 SGHNT and CDR2 YYREEE (reference sequence). The sequenced CDR3 bases are TGTGCCAGCAGCTTGGGGGGACAGAAAGCAGATACG. This encodes CASSLGGQKADT. The whole CDR3 is CASSLGGQKADTQYF.

This clone was observed many times. The CDR3 goes on 3 residues after the read ends, and that part is filled in from the germline J gene. V and J are TRBV2 and TRBJ2-1, with 13 bases matching TRBD2. The CDR3 extends over 18 amino acids. V dropped 6 bases and J dropped 0; count of bases not matched to a gene: 8. Germline V CDR1 and CDR2: SNHLY, FYNNEI. CDR3 DNA, as far as it was read: TGTGCCAGCAGGGGGACTAGCGGGGCCCTGAGCTCCTACAATGAG. Protein sequence: CASRGTSGALSSYNE. The whole CDR3 reads CASRGTSGALSSYNEQFF.

This clone has just a few counts. The read terminates 3 residues before the CDR3 end, so the remaining end is supplied by the germline J gene. V gene TRBV19 combines with J gene TRBJ2-3, with unresolved D. CDR3 length: 13 residues. Trimming shortened V by 7 bases and J by 0 bases, and 8 bases separated the two germline ends. Germline assignment: CDR1 LNHDA and CDR2 SQIVND (reference sequence). The CDR3 bases that were read are TGTGCCAGTACTCGCAGAAGCACAGATACG. As protein: CASTRRSTDT. The whole CDR3 reads CASTRRSTDTQYF.

This clone has ten or more counts. Read sequence stops 3 residues before the CDR3 end, and the germline J gene provides the missing end. This chain links TRBV30 with TRBJ2-5; TRBD1 matches 10 bases. Germline CDR1 GTSNPN, CDR2 SVGIG (reference sequence). This CDR3 has 12 residues. V dropped 8 bases and J dropped 5; count of bases not matched to a gene: 5. CDR3 residues: CALDRGSETQYF. CDR3 DNA (partial): TGTGCCCTGGACAGGGGGTCGGAGACC.

This clone was picked up many times. Coverage ceases 3 residues before the CDR3 finishes, and the germline J gene fills in the end. V and J are TRBV20-1 and TRBJ2-5, with 8 nucleotides matching TRBD2. This CDR3 is 16 amino acids long. The trim removed 2 bases at V and 2 bases at J, leaving 10 bases unmatched. Germline assignment: CDR1 DFQATT and CDR2 SNEGSKA (reference sequence). CDR3 protein: CSARSPLLAVQETQYF. Partial CDR3 DNA: TGCAGTGCTAGATCCCCCTTACTAGCGGTACAAGAGACC.

This clone was detected many times. Read sequence stops 3 residues before the CDR3 end, and the germline J gene provides the missing end. V is TRBV20-1 and J is TRBJ2-5; 10 bases fit TRBD2. In germline, CDR1 is DFQATT, CDR2 SNEGSKA (reference sequence). The CDR3 runs to 14 residues. Trimming took 5 bases from V and 2 from J; bases not matched to a gene: 5. Incomplete CDR3 DNA: TGCAGTGCTGGACTACTAGCGGGGCAAGAGACC. As protein: CSAGLLAGQET. The whole CDR3 sequence is CSAGLLAGQETQYF.

CDR3 bases read: TGTGCCAGTAGTTTTTACGGGTACGAC. It is translated as CASSFYGYD. The complete CDR3 sequence is CASSFYGYDYTF. The V gene is TRBV19, the J gene TRBJ1-2; D gene unclear. Sequencing ends 3 residues short of the CDR3 end; the germline J gene provides the rest. CDR1 and CDR2 from the germline V gene are LNHDA and SQIVND (reference sequence). The CDR3 length is 12 residues.